This entry features one T cell receptor (beta chain) sequence. The data originate from a study of blood T cell repertoires in COVID-19. At the level of the study: Sample material is recorded as cDNA or gDNA derived from T cells, B-cell-depleted T cells, or PBMCs.

Across about two dozen US areas, participants ranged in age from roughly 18 to 95 years. Cohorts were based on clinical histories the participants reported. Original analysis: Nucleated cell number was recorded as an estimate derived from reference gene primer amplification. Data came from immunoSEQ multiplex PCR; TCRdb stores just in-frame clones and leaves some out. For V, J and clone size, that table is used; D and trimming come from the DNA. The repertoire has about 320,000 clones, about nine tenths of them found once; the top ten carry around 2.5%. This TCR derives from a man aged 55 to 70 who had recovered from COVID-19. The sequenced material came from PBMCs or T cells enriched from blood (not recorded which).

CDR3 in DNA: TGTGCCAGCAGTTACACCTCGAGCGAGCAGTACTTC. The encoded protein is CASSYTSSEQYF. This chain joins TRBV6-5 and TRBJ2-7; D not resolved. Between the trimmed V and J ends, which lost 2 bases and 6 bases, there was a span of 8 bases. The CDR3 spans 12 residues. Germline V CDR1 and CDR2: MNHEY, SVGAGI.